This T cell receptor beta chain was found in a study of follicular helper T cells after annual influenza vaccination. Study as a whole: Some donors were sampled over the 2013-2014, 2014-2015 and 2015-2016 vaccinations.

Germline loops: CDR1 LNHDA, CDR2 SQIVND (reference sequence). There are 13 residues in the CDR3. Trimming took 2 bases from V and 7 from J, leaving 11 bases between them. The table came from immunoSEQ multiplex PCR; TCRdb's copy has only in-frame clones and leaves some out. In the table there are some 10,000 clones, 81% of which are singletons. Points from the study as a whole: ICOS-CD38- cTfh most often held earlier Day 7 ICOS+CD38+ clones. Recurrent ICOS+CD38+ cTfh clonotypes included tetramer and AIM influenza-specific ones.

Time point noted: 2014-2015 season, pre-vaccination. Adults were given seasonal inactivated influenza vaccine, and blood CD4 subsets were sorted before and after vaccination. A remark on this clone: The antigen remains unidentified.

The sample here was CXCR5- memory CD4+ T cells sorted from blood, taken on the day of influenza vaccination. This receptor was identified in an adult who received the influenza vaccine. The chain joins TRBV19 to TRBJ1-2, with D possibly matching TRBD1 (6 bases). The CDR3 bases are TGTGCCAGTAGTATAAAGGCAGGGGCTGGCTACACCTTC. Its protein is CASSIKAGAGYTF. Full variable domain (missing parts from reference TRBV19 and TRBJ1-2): DGGITQSPKYLFRKEGQNVTLSCEQNLNHDAMYWYRQDPGQGLRLIYYSQIVNDFQKGDIAEGYSVSREKKESFPLTVTSAQKNPTAFYLCASSIKAGAGYTFGSGTRLTVV.